This is a list of T cell receptor beta chains from one sample in a study of T cell responses to AZD1222 COVID-19 vaccine. TCRdb keeps only in-frame clones here, not all; method: immunoSEQ multiplex PCR. The sample includes 90,000 to 150,000 clones, about 89% of them seen just once. The material was peripheral blood, obtained on day 0 of AZD1222 vaccination. The receptor source for this set is an adult in good health. Each CDR3 is given with its conserved first and last residue. The D gene is left open where the match is weak. Size tells how often a clone was seen (once, few, many) or the class of an expanded clone, and some rows leave it out.

v_gene: TRBV27
d_gene: -
j_gene: TRBJ1-4
abundance: -
CDR3aa: CASSRDNRDEKLFF
CDR3nt: TGTGCCAGCAGTCGTGATAACAGGGATGAAAAACTGTTTTTT

v_gene: TRBV9
d_gene: -
j_gene: TRBJ2-1
abundance: -
CDR3aa: CASSVGTASSYNEQFF
CDR3nt: TGTGCCAGCAGCGTAGGGACAGCCTCCTCCTACAATGAGCAGTTCTTC

v_gene: TRBV27
d_gene: -
j_gene: TRBJ1-3
abundance: -
CDR3aa: CASSSRATGNTIYF
CDR3nt: TGTGCCAGCAGTTCGAGGGCGACTGGAAACACCATATATTTT

v_gene: TRBV19
d_gene: -
j_gene: TRBJ1-5
abundance: once
CDR3aa: CASSMKANQPQHF
CDR3nt: TGTGCCAGTAGTATGAAGGCCAATCAGCCCCAGCATTTT

v_gene: TRBV4-1
d_gene: -
j_gene: TRBJ1-1
abundance: -
CDR3aa: CASSQQGLDTEAFF
CDR3nt: TGCGCCAGCAGCCAACAGGGGTTGGACACTGAAGCTTTCTTT

v_gene: TRBV19
d_gene: TRBD1
j_gene: TRBJ1-1
abundance: -
CDR3aa: CASSRGGGVGTEAFF
CDR3nt: TGTGCCAGTAGCCGTGGAGGGGGCGTGGGCACTGAAGCTTTCTTT

v_gene: TRBV5-1
d_gene: -
j_gene: TRBJ1-2
abundance: -
CDR3aa: CASSLGDAYGYTF
CDR3nt: TGCGCCAGCAGCTTGGGGGACGCCTATGGCTACACCTTC

v_gene: TRBV30
d_gene: -
j_gene: TRBJ2-1
abundance: -
CDR3aa: CAWSVDWDPSSYNEQFF
CDR3nt: TGTGCCTGGAGTGTTGACTGGGATCCTAGCTCCTACAATGAGCAGTTCTTC

v_gene: TRBV19
d_gene: -
j_gene: TRBJ1-2
abundance: -
CDR3aa: CASSPTGNYGYTF
CDR3nt: TGTGCCAGTAGCCCCACAGGGAACTATGGCTACACCTTC

v_gene: TRBV27
d_gene: -
j_gene: TRBJ1-2
abundance: few
CDR3aa: CASSSGYGYTF
CDR3nt: TGTGCCAGCAGTTCGGGCTATGGCTACACCTTC

v_gene: TRBV19
d_gene: TRBD1
j_gene: TRBJ1-6
abundance: -
CDR3aa: CASWDRVYNSPLHF
CDR3nt: TGTGCCAGTTGGGACAGGGTCTATAATTCACCCCTCCACTTT

v_gene: TRBV5-4
d_gene: -
j_gene: TRBJ2-7
abundance: -
CDR3aa: CASSLDRSIKVYEQYF
CDR3nt: TGTGCCAGCAGCTTGGACAGAAGTATTAAAGTCTACGAGCAGTACTTC

v_gene: TRBV30
d_gene: -
j_gene: TRBJ1-6
abundance: once
CDR3aa: CAWSIGVRGGTLHF
CDR3nt: TGTGCCTGGAGTATAGGGGTTCGGGGGGGGACCCTCCACTTT

v_gene: TRBV2
d_gene: -
j_gene: TRBJ1-5
abundance: -
CDR3aa: CASSERPGGNQPQHF
CDR3nt: TGTGCCAGCAGTGAGAGACCGGGGGGAAATCAGCCCCAGCATTTT

v_gene: TRBV6-5
d_gene: -
j_gene: TRBJ1-2
abundance: -
CDR3aa: CASRDGYGYTF
CDR3nt: TGTGCCAGCAGGGACGGTTATGGCTACACCTTC

v_gene: TRBV6-5
d_gene: -
j_gene: TRBJ1-2
abundance: -
CDR3aa: CASTITWGHPYGYTF
CDR3nt: TGTGCCAGCACCATTACGTGGGGACACCCCTATGGCTACACCTTC

v_gene: TRBV7-2
d_gene: -
j_gene: TRBJ1-6
abundance: -
CDR3aa: CASSQPGQYNSPLHF
CDR3nt: TGTGCCAGCAGCCAACCCGGGCAATATAATTCACCCCTCCACTTT

v_gene: TRBV14
d_gene: -
j_gene: TRBJ2-3
abundance: -
CDR3aa: CASSQVTGITDTQYF
CDR3nt: TGTGCCAGCAGCCAAGTGACGGGGATAACAGATACGCAGTATTTT

v_gene: TRBV30
d_gene: TRBD2
j_gene: TRBJ2-7
abundance: -
CDR3aa: CAWSPLWRENYEQYF
CDR3nt: TGTGCCTGGAGCCCCCTTTGGCGGGAGAACTACGAGCAGTACTTC

v_gene: TRBV6-7
d_gene: -
j_gene: TRBJ1-1
abundance: few
CDR3aa: CAQGGNAEAFF
CDR3nt: TGTGCTCAGGGAGGGAACGCTGAAGCTTTCTTT

v_gene: TRBV12-5
d_gene: -
j_gene: TRBJ2-7
abundance: -
CDR3aa: CASGLTTKPAYEQYF
CDR3nt: TGTGCTAGTGGTCTAACTACCAAACCGGCCTACGAGCAGTACTTC

v_gene: TRBV29-1
d_gene: TRBD1
j_gene: TRBJ1-2
abundance: -
CDR3aa: CSHHTGAGYGYTF
CDR3nt: TGCAGCCATCACACAGGGGCGGGCTATGGCTACACCTTC